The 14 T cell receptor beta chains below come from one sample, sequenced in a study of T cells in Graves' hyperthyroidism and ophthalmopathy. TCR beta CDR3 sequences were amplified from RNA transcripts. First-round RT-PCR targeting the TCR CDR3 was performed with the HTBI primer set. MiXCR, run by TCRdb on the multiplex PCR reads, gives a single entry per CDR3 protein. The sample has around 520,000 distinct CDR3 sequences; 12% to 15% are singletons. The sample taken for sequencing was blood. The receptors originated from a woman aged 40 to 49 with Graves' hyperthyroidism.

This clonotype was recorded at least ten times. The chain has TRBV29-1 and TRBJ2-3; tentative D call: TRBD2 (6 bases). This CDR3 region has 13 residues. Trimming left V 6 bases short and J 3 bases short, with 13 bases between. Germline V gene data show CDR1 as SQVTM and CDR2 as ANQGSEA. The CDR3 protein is CSVEPLATDTQYF. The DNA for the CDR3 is TGCAGCGTGGAGCCACTAGCTACAGATACGCAGTATTTT.

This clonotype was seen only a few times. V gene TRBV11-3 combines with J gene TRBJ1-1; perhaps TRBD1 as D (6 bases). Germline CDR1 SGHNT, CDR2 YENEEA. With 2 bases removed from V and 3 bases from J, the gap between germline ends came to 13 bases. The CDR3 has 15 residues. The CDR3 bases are TGTGCCAGCAGCTTATTATCAGGGGTAGACACTGAAGCTTTCTTT. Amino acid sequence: CASSLLSGVDTEAFF.

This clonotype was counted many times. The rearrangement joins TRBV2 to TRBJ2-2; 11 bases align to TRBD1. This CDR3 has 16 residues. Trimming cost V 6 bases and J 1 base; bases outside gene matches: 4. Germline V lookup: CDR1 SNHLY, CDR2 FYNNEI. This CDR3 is CASSWTGGLNTGELFF. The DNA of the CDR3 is TGTGCCAGCAGCTGGACAGGGGGCCTGAACACCGGGGAGCTGTTTTTT.

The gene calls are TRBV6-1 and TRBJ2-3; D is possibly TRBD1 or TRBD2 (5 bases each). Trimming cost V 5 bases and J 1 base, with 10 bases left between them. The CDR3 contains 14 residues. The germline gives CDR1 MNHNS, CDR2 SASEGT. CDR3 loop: CASSHTGRTDTQYF. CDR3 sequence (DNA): TGTGCCAGCAGTCACACGGGACGCACAGATACGCAGTATTTT.

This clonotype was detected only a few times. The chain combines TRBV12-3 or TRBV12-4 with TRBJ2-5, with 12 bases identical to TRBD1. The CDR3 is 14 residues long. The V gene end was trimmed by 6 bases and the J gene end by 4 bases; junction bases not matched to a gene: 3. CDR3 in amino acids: CASRGDRGLETQYF. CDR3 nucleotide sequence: TGTGCCAGCAGGGGGGACAGGGGGCTAGAGACCCAGTACTTC.

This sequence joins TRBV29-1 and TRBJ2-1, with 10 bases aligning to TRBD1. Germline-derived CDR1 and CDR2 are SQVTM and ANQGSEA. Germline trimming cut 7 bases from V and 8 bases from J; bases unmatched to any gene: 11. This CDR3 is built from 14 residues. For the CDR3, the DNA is TGCAGCGCCCGAAAGGGGACAGGGGTCGATGAGCAGTTCTTC. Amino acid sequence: CSARKGTGVDEQFF.

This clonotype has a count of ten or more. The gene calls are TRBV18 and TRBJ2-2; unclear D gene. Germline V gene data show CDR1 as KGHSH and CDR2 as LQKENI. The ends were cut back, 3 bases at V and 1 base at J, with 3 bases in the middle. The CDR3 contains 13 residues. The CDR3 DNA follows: TGTGCCAGCTCACCTCAGAACACCGGGGAGCTGTTTTTT. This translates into CASSPQNTGELFF.

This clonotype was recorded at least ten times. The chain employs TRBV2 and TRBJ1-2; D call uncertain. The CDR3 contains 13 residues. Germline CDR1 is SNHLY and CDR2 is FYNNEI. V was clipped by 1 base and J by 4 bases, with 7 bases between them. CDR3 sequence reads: CASSEDASYGYTF. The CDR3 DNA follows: TGTGCCAGCAGTGAAGACGCCAGCTATGGCTACACCTTC.

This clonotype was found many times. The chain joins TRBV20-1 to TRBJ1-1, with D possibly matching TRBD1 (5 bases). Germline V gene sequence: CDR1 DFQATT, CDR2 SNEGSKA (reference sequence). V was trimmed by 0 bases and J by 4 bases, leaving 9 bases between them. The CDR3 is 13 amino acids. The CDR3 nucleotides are TGCAGTGCTAGAGATCTAAGGGGCACTGAAGCTTTCTTT. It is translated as CSARDLRGTEAFF.

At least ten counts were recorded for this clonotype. In DNA form, the CDR3 reads TGTGCCAGCAGTGGGACAGTCCGAGGTGAGCAGTTCTTC. Translated: CASSGTVRGEQFF. The rearrangement joins TRBV2 to TRBJ2-1, with a possible D match to TRBD1 (6 bases). The germline V gene has CDR1 SNHLY and CDR2 FYNNEI. The germline V and J ends were trimmed by 4 bases and 9 bases, with 13 bases remaining between them. The CDR3 is made up of 13 amino acids.

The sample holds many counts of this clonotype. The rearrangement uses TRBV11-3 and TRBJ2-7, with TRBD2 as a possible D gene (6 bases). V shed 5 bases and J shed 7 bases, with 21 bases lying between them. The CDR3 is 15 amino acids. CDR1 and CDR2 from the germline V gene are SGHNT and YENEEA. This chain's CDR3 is CASSATRWSDYEQYF. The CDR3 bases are TGTGCCAGCAGCGCAACCCGTTGGTCGGACTATGAGCAGTACTTC.

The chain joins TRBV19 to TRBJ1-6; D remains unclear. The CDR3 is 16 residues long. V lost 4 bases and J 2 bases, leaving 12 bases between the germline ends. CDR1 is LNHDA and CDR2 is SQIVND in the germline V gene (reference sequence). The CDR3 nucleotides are TGTGCCAGTAGTAACGAGGAAGGAGCCTATAATTCACCCCTCCACTTT. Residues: CASSNEEGAYNSPLHF.

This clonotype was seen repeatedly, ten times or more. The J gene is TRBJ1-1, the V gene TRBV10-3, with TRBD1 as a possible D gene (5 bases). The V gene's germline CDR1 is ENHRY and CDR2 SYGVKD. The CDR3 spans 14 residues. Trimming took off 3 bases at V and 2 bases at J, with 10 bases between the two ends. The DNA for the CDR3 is TGTGCCATCAGTGAAAGGCAGGGTAACACTGAAGCTTTCTTT. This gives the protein CAISERQGNTEAFF.

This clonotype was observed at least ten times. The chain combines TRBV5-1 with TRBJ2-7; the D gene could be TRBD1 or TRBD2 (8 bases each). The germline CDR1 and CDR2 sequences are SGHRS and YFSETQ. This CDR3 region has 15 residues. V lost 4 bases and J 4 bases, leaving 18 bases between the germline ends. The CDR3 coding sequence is TGCGCCAGCAGCCAGGGGGCGGGAGGTTCGTACGAGCAGTACTTC. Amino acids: CASSQGAGGSYEQYF.